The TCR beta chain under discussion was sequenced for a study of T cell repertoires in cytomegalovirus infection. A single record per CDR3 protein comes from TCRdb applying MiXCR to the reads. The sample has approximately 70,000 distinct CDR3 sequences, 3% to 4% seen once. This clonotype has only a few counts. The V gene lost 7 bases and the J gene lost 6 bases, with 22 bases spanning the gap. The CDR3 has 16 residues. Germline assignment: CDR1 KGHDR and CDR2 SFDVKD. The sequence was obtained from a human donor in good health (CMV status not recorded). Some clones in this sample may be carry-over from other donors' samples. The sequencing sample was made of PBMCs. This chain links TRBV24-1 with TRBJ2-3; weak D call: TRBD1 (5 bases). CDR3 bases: TGTGCCACCAGCGCCGTAGGCCTAGGGGATGGCGATACGCAGTATTTT. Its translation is CATSAVGLGDGDTQYF.